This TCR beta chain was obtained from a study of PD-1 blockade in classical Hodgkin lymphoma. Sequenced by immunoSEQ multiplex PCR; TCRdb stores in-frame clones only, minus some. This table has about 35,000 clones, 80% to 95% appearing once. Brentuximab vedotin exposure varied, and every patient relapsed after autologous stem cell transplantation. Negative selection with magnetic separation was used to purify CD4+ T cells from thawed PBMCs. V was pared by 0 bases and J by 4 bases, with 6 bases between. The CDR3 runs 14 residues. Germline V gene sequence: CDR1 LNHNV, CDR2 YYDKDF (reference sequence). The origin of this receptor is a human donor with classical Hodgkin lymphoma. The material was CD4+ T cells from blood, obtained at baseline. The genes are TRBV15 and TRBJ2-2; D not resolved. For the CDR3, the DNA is TGTGCCACCAGCAGAGATCTGAGCACCGGGGAGCTGTTTTTT. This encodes CATSRDLSTGELFF.